The source of this T cell receptor beta chain is a study of cytomegalovirus exposure and HLA in healthy donors. Study as a whole: Within an early data release were about 90 million unique TCRs drawn from HLA-typed donors.

For this clone: Antigen specificity is unknown.

Findings of the study overall: According to the study, roughly 160 TCR beta chains were cytomegalovirus-associated.

CDR3 length: 14 residues. In germline, CDR1 is LNHDA, CDR2 SQIVND (reference sequence). Trimming removed 7 bases from V and 4 bases from J, with 16 bases in between. Researchers ran the PCR with 60 Vbeta and 13 Jbeta primers. As originally analysed: There were about 80 million unique TCR beta chains by a later count, and some 12 million of them were shared. The assay was immunoSEQ multiplex PCR, and TCRdb's table has in-frame clones only and misses some. D and trimming were read from the DNA, whereas the V and J calls and clone size are those reported in that table. This sample has 140,000 to 150,000 clones, with roughly three quarters found just once.

The chain combines TRBV19 with TRBJ1-2; maybe TRBD1 (5 bases). The sequenced sample consisted of PBMCs. The origin of this receptor is a female donor in good health and CMV-seronegative. The CDR3 DNA is TGTGCCAGTACGTTATGGGGCCGTGGCTATGGCTACACCTTC. The encoded protein is CASTLWGRGYGYTF.